A selection of T cell receptor beta chains follows, all from one sample in a study of shared clonotypes between healthy human individuals. Libraries were prepared by immunoSEQ multiplex PCR; TCRdb keeps only in-frame clonotypes and omits some of them. Here the sample spans some 2.1 million clones, around 93% being singletons. The sequenced sample was naive CD8+ T cells from PBMCs. The receptors stem from a man between 18 and 35 years old in good health. Some clones in this sample may be carry-over from other donors' samples. Both conserved end residues are part of each CDR3. The D gene is left open where the match is weak. Expanded clones get a size class; other rows say once, few or many, or leave the size out.

CDR3aa	CDR3nt	j_gene	abundance	v_gene	d_gene
CASRWNYNEQFF	TGCGCCAGCAGGTGGAACTACAATGAGCAGTTCTTC	TRBJ2-1	-	TRBV5-1	-
CASSLSEHNEQFF	TGTGCCAGCAGCTTAAGTGAGCACAATGAGCAGTTCTTC	TRBJ2-1	-	TRBV7-6	-
CASRGLSANYNEQFF	TGTGCCTCCAGAGGGCTTAGCGCCAACTACAATGAGCAGTTCTTC	TRBJ2-1	-	TRBV30	-
CASSLGGPDSLSYF	TGTGCCAGCAGCCTAGGGGGCCCCGACAGTTTGTCGTACTTC	TRBJ2-4	-	TRBV7-9	TRBD1
CAWSIGTSGIYEQYF	TGTGCCTGGAGTATTGGGACTAGCGGGATCTACGAGCAGTACTTC	TRBJ2-7	-	TRBV30	TRBD2
CASSQISSVGYEQYF	TGCGCCAGCAGCCAAATCTCCTCGGTGGGGTACGAGCAGTACTTC	TRBJ2-7	-	TRBV4-1	-
CASSDPRRETQYF	TGTGCCAGCAGTGATCCCAGGCGAGAGACCCAGTACTTC	TRBJ2-5	-	TRBV25-1	-
CASSNGDRGPLLAKNIQYF	TGTGCCAGCAGCAATGGGGACAGGGGACCCCTATTAGCCAAAAACATTCAGTACTTC	TRBJ2-4	-	TRBV21-1	-
CASSALTSGRLEQYF	TGTGCCAGCAGCGCCCTGACTAGCGGGAGACTCGAGCAGTACTTC	TRBJ2-7	once	TRBV11-2	TRBD2
CASSPGTGGGGEAFF	TGTGCCAGCAGCCCAGGGACAGGGGGCGGTGGTGAAGCTTTCTTT	TRBJ1-1	-	TRBV7-8	TRBD1
CASNLYRKNTEAFF	TGTGCCAGCAATCTCTACAGGAAGAACACTGAAGCTTTCTTT	TRBJ1-1	-	TRBV28	-
CASSLVDRGLYEQYF	TGTGCCAGCAGCTTAGTGGACAGGGGCCTATACGAGCAGTACTTC	TRBJ2-7	-	TRBV7-9	TRBD1
CASSEVGYGTEAFF	TGTGCCAGCAGTGAAGTTGGGTACGGCACTGAAGCTTTCTTT	TRBJ1-1	-	TRBV6-1	-
CASSIDRGVSSYNEQFF	TGTGCCAGTAGTATAGATCGAGGCGTTTCCTCCTACAATGAGCAGTTCTTC	TRBJ2-1	-	TRBV19	-
CASTTGQISTDTQYF	TGTGCCAGTACCACGGGACAGATTAGCACAGATACGCAGTATTTT	TRBJ2-3	-	TRBV19	TRBD1
CASRGLDEQYF	TGCGCCAGCAGGGGATTGGACGAGCAGTACTTC	TRBJ2-7	-	TRBV5-1	-
CASREANTGELFF	TGTGCCAGCCGTGAAGCGAACACCGGGGAGCTGTTTTTT	TRBJ2-2	-	TRBV19	-
CASSLGQNTGELFF	TGCGCCAGCAGCTTGGGACAGAACACCGGGGAGCTGTTTTTT	TRBJ2-2	-	TRBV5-1	-
CASSLYGGPMRGQYF	TGTGCCAGCAGCTTATACGGCGGACCTATGCGAGGGCAGTATTTT	TRBJ2-3	-	TRBV11-1	-
CASSLVGREAFF	TGTGCCAGCAGCTTGGTGGGACGGGAAGCTTTCTTT	TRBJ1-1	once	TRBV5-4	-
CASSDHPAATGELFF	TGTGCCAGCAGTGACCACCCAGCGGCCACCGGGGAGCTGTTTTTT	TRBJ2-2	-	TRBV2	-
CASSLGTGRLNYGYTF	TGCGCCAGCAGCCTAGGGACAGGAAGACTTAACTATGGCTACACCTTC	TRBJ1-2	-	TRBV4-1	TRBD1
CASSLEYGDYGYTF	TGTGCCAGCAGCTTAGAGTACGGGGACTATGGCTACACCTTC	TRBJ1-2	-	TRBV7-3	-
CASISAFNTEAFF	TGTGCCAGTATTTCAGCCTTCAACACTGAAGCTTTCTTT	TRBJ1-1	-	TRBV19	-
CATLRASGSTDTQYF	TGTGCCACCTTAAGGGCTAGCGGGAGCACAGATACGCAGTATTTT	TRBJ2-3	-	TRBV10-3	TRBD2
CASSQTMGSYGYTF	TGTGCCAGCAGCCAGACAATGGGGTCCTATGGCTACACCTTC	TRBJ1-2	-	TRBV14	-
CASSPIGRPNEQFF	TGTGCCAGCAGTCCGATCGGGCGTCCCAATGAGCAGTTCTTC	TRBJ2-1	-	TRBV27	-
CASSLGTVGGYTF	TGTGCCAGCAGCCTCGGGACAGTCGGGGGCTACACCTTC	TRBJ1-2	-	TRBV7-9	TRBD1
CASSATRTGAGQYF	TGTGCCAGCAGTGCCACAAGGACAGGGGCCGGGCAGTACTTC	TRBJ2-7	-	TRBV27	TRBD1
CASSQGRSYEQYF	TGTGCCAGCAGTCAGGGCCGTTCCTACGAGCAGTACTTC	TRBJ2-7	-	TRBV28	-
CASSPKGGGPSLYEQYF	TGTGCCAGCAGTCCAAAGGGAGGGGGCCCTTCTTTATACGAGCAGTACTTC	TRBJ2-7	-	TRBV28	-
CASSYGTELYEQYF	TGTGCCAGCAGTTACGGGACAGAACTCTACGAGCAGTACTTC	TRBJ2-7	-	TRBV27	TRBD1
CASSGQGGFSNQPQHF	TGTGCCAGTAGTGGACAGGGCGGGTTTAGCAATCAGCCCCAGCATTTT	TRBJ1-5	-	TRBV19	TRBD1
CASSAGGPASGANVLTF	TGTGCCAGCTCAGCGGGAGGGCCCGCCTCTGGGGCCAACGTCCTGACTTTC	TRBJ2-6	-	TRBV11-2	TRBD2
CASSLTYTDTQYF	TGTGCCAGCAGCCTCACCTACACAGATACGCAGTATTTT	TRBJ2-3	-	TRBV27	-